The rows below give T cell receptor beta chains drawn from one sample of a study of human T cells and chemical hapten exposure. TCRdb reprocessed the RACE reads via MiXCR and lists one record per CDR3 protein. The data hold roughly 200,000 distinct CDR3 sequences, with under 25% observed a single time. The sample was whole blood, taken in connection with sensitization to the hapten diphenylcyclopropenone (DPC). The source is a woman in her forties with alopecia areata. Some clones in this sample may be carry-over from other donors' samples. CDR3s include the opening cysteine and the closing phenylalanine or tryptophan. A D gene is named only where the DNA matches it firmly. Only some rows state a clone size, as once, few, many or a class for expanded clones.

v_call: TRBV27; j_call: TRBJ2-1; d_call: TRBD2; clone_size: few; cdr3_aa: CASSPLAGVVGNEQFF; cdr3_nt: TGTGCCAGCAGTCCATTAGCGGGAGTCGTGGGCAATGAGCAGTTCTTC
v_call: TRBV28; j_call: TRBJ2-7; d_call: -; clone_size: many; cdr3_aa: CASSPGTEYAQYF; cdr3_nt: TGTGCCAGCAGTCCCGGGACTGAATACGCGCAGTACTTC
v_call: TRBV6-6; j_call: TRBJ2-3; d_call: -; clone_size: -; cdr3_aa: CASSPFVGAATDTQYF; cdr3_nt: TGTGCCAGCAGTCCGTTCGTAGGGGCTGCCACAGATACGCAGTATTTT
v_call: TRBV5-1; j_call: TRBJ1-4; d_call: -; clone_size: many; cdr3_aa: CASTGGGINEKLFF; cdr3_nt: TGCGCCAGCACAGGTGGGGGGATTAATGAAAAACTGTTTTTT
v_call: TRBV28; j_call: TRBJ2-1; d_call: -; clone_size: once; cdr3_aa: CASSFTQGIRSYNEQFF; cdr3_nt: TGTGCCAGCAGTTTCACCCAGGGGATTCGCTCCTACAATGAGCAGTTCTTC
v_call: TRBV6-5; j_call: TRBJ1-6; d_call: -; clone_size: -; cdr3_aa: CASSYSTSSPLHF; cdr3_nt: TGTGCCAGCAGTTACTCGACGAGTTCACCCCTCCACTTT
v_call: TRBV10-2; j_call: TRBJ2-5; d_call: -; clone_size: -; cdr3_aa: CASSADSPRTQYF; cdr3_nt: TGCGCCAGCAGTGCTGACAGTCCTCGGACCCAGTACTTC
v_call: TRBV20-1; j_call: TRBJ2-5; d_call: -; clone_size: -; cdr3_aa: CSAVPGEKGETQYF; cdr3_nt: TGCAGTGCCGTACCGGGGGAGAAGGGGGAGACCCAGTACTTC
v_call: TRBV6-2/TRBV6-3; j_call: TRBJ1-1; d_call: TRBD1; clone_size: few; cdr3_aa: CASRNRGGSTEAFF; cdr3_nt: TGTGCCAGCAGAAACAGGGGGGGATCGACTGAAGCTTTCTTT
v_call: TRBV12-2; j_call: TRBJ1-3; d_call: -; clone_size: once; cdr3_aa: CASRLRSQGFRNTIYF; cdr3_nt: TGTGCAAGTCGCTTACGGAGCCAGGGGTTCAGAAACACCATATATTTT
v_call: TRBV4-3; j_call: TRBJ2-2; d_call: -; clone_size: few; cdr3_aa: CASSQELTQGTGELFF; cdr3_nt: TGCGCCAGCAGCCAAGAGTTGACTCAGGGAACCGGGGAGCTGTTTTTT
v_call: TRBV7-9; j_call: TRBJ1-1; d_call: -; clone_size: -; cdr3_aa: CASSLASSRGEAFF; cdr3_nt: TGTGCCAGCAGCTTAGCGTCTTCGAGGGGGGAGGCTTTCTTT
v_call: TRBV5-1; j_call: TRBJ2-1; d_call: TRBD1; clone_size: -; cdr3_aa: CASSPATGGLDEQFF; cdr3_nt: TGCGCCAGCAGCCCGGCGACAGGGGGTTTAGATGAGCAGTTCTTC
v_call: TRBV10-3; j_call: TRBJ2-5; d_call: -; clone_size: -; cdr3_aa: CAISAATEETQYF; cdr3_nt: TGTGCCATCAGCGCCGCGACGGAAGAGACCCAGTACTTC
v_call: TRBV7-3; j_call: TRBJ2-5; d_call: TRBD1; clone_size: -; cdr3_aa: CASSKGQAETQYF; cdr3_nt: TGTGCCAGCAGCAAGGGACAGGCAGAGACCCAGTACTTC
v_call: TRBV2; j_call: TRBJ1-1; d_call: -; clone_size: few; cdr3_aa: CASGPRGAFF; cdr3_nt: TGTGCCAGCGGGCCTAGAGGGGCTTTCTTT
v_call: TRBV12-3/TRBV12-4; j_call: TRBJ2-5; d_call: -; clone_size: -; cdr3_aa: CASSLGLREETQYF; cdr3_nt: TGTGCCAGCAGTTTGGGACTCCGAGAAGAGACCCAGTACTTC
v_call: TRBV4-2; j_call: TRBJ2-2; d_call: -; clone_size: -; cdr3_aa: CASSQPSPGSGELFF; cdr3_nt: TGTGCCAGCAGCCAACCATCACCGGGTTCCGGGGAGCTGTTTTTT
v_call: TRBV4-3; j_call: TRBJ2-7; d_call: TRBD1; clone_size: few; cdr3_aa: CASSQDPTLTGGEQYF; cdr3_nt: TGCGCCAGCAGCCAAGACCCCACCCTGACAGGGGGTGAGCAGTACTTC
v_call: TRBV7-2; j_call: TRBJ2-7; d_call: TRBD1; clone_size: -; cdr3_aa: CASSTGTGTYEQYF; cdr3_nt: TGTGCCAGCAGCACGGGGACAGGTACCTACGAGCAGTACTTC
v_call: TRBV28; j_call: TRBJ2-5; d_call: TRBD1; clone_size: -; cdr3_aa: CASSSIVTGETGGETQYF; cdr3_nt: TGTGCCAGCAGTTCTATCGTTACGGGCGAAACAGGGGGAGAGACCCAGTACTTC
v_call: TRBV18; j_call: TRBJ1-5; d_call: -; clone_size: -; cdr3_aa: CASSPENSNQPQHF; cdr3_nt: TGTGCCAGCTCACCTGAAAATAGCAATCAGCCCCAGCATTTT